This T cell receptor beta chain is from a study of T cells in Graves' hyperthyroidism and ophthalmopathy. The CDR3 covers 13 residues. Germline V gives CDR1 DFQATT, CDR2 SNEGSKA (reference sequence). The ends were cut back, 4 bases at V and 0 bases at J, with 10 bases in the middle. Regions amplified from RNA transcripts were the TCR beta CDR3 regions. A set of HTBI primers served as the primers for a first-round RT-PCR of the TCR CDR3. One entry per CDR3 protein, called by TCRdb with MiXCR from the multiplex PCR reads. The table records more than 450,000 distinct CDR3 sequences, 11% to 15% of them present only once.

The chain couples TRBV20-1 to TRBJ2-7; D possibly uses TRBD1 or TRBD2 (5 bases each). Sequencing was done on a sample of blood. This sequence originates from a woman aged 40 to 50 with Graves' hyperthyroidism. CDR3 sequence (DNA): TGCAGTGCTACGGAGGACAACTCCTACGAGCAGTACTTC. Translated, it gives CSATEDNSYEQYF.